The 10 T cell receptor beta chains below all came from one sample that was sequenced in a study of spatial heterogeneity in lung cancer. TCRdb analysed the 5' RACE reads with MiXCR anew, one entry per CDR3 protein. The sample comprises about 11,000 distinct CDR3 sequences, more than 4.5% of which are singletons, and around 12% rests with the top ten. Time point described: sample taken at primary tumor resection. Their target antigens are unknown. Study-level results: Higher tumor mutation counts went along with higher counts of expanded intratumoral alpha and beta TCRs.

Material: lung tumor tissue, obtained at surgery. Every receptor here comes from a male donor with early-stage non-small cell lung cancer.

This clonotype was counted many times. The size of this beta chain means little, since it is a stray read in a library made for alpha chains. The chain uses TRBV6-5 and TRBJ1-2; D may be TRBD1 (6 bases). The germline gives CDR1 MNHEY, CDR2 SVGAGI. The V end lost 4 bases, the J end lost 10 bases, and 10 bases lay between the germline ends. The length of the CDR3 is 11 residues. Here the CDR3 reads CASSSGTSYTF. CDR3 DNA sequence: TGTGCCAGCAGTTCGGGGACATCCTACACCTTC.

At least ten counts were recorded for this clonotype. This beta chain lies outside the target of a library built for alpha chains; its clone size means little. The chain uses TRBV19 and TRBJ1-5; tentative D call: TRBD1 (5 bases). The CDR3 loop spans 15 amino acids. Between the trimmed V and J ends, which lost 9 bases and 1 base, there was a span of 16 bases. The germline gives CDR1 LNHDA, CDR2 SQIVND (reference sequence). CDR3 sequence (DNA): TGTGCCAGCCTCAGAGACAGTGTGAGCAATCAGCCCCAGCATTTT. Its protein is CASLRDSVSNQPQHF.

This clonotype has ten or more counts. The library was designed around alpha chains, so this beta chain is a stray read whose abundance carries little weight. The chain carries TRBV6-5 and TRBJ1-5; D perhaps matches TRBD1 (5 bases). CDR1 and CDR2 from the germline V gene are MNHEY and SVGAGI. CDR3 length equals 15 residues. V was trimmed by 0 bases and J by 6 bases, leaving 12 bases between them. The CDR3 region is CASSYSRGEGQPQHF. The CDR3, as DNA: TGTGCCAGCAGTTACTCGCGGGGCGAGGGTCAGCCCCAGCATTTT.

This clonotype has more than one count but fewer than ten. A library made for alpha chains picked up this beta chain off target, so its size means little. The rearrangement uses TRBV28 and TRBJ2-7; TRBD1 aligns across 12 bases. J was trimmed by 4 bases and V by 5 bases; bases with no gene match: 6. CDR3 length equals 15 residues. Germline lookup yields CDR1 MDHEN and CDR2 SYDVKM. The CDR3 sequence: CASSPGTGGTYEQYF. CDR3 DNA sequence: TGTGCCAGCAGTCCCGGGACAGGGGGCACTTACGAGCAGTACTTC.

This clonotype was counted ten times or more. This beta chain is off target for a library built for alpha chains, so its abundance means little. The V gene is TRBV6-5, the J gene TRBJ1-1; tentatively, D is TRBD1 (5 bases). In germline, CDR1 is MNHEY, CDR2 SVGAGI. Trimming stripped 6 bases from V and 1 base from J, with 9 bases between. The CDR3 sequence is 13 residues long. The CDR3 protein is CASRWGENTEAFF. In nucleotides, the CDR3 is TGTGCCAGCAGGTGGGGGGAGAACACTGAAGCTTTCTTT.

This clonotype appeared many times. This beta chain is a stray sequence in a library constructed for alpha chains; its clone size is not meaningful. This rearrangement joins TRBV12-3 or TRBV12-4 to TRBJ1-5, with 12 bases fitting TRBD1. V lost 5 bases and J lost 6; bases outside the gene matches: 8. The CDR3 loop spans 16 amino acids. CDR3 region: CASSKGTGGRIQPQHF. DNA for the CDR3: TGTGCCAGCAGTAAAGGGACAGGGGGCAGGATTCAGCCCCAGCATTTT.

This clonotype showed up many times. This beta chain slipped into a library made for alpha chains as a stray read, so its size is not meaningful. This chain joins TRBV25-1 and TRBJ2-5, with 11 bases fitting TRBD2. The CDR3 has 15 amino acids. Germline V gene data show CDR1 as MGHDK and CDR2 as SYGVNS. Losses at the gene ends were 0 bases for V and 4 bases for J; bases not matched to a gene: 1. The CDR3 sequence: CASSEYTSGRETQYF. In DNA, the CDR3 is TGTGCCAGCAGTGAATATACTAGCGGGAGAGAGACCCAGTACTTC.

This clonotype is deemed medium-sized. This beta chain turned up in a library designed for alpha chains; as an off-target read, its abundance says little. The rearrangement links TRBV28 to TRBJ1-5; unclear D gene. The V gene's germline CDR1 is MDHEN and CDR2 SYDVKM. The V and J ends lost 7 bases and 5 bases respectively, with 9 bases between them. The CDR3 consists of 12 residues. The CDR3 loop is CASMRQDQPQHF. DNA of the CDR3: TGTGCCAGCATGCGCCAAGATCAGCCCCAGCATTTT.

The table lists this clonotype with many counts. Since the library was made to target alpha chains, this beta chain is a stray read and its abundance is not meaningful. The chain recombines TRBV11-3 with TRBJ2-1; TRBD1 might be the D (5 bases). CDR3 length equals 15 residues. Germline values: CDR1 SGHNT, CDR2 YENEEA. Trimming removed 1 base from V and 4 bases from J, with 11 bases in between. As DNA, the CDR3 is TGTGCCAGCAGCTTAGCTACAGGCGGATACAATGAGCAGTTCTTC. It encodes CASSLATGGYNEQFF.

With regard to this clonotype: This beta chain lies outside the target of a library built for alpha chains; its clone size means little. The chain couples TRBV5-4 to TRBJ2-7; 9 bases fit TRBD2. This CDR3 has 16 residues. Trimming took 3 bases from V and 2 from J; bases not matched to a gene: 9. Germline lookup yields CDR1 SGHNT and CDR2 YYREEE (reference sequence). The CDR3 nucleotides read TGTGCCAGCAGCTCTAGCGGGACAGTAGTTCCCTACGAGCAGTACTTC. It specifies CASSSSGTVVPYEQYF.